The clone carrying this T cell receptor (beta chain) has just one count. No antigen is known for it. The sample is drawn from a study of cytomegalovirus exposure and HLA in healthy donors. At the level of the study: Among around 170 million T cells, an earlier analysis found roughly 100 million unique TCR beta sequences. About 80 million unique TCR sequences came from HLA-typed donors in an early release.

Study findings and constraints: Indistinguishable V segments such as TRBV6-2 and TRBV6-3 were excluded. Later analysis demonstrated an association between a missense DCLRE1C variant and TCR beta V- and J-gene trimming.

The CDR3 spans 14 residues. Germline values: CDR1 SQVTM, CDR2 ANQGSEA. V lost 7 bases, J lost 7 bases, and 13 bases stayed unmatched. PCR was performed using 60 Vbeta and 13 Jbeta primers. Sequencing used immunoSEQ multiplex PCR; TCRdb keeps in-frame clones, though not all of them. Of roughly 86,000 clones detected, over 60% appear once; the ten largest clones hold roughly 21%. The sequencing input was PBMCs. This rearrangement joins TRBV29-1 to TRBJ2-5; 9 bases match TRBD1. The source is a woman between 45 and 60 years old in good health and CMV-seropositive. In DNA, the CDR3 is TGCAGCGGCCGATGGACAGGGGCTGTAGGGACCCAGTACTTC. Its translation: CSGRWTGAVGTQYF.